This T cell receptor beta chain stems from a study of blood T cell repertoires in COVID-19. Trimming stripped 5 bases from V and 1 base from J, with 20 bases between. CDR1 is MNHEY, CDR2 SMNVEV, per germline (reference sequence). The CDR3 covers 17 residues. TCRdb's copy holds only in-frame clones and misses some; the assay was immunoSEQ multiplex PCR. The sample includes 100,000 to 120,000 clones, over 65% of them seen just once. The source material was peripheral blood. This sequence originates from a woman between 40 and 50 years old with acute or convalescent COVID-19. The genes are TRBV27 and TRBJ1-1, with TRBD1 as a possible D gene (6 bases). The CDR3 loop reads CASSLPPTGPGNTEAFF. CDR3 sequence (DNA): TGTGCCAGCAGTCTCCCACCGACAGGACCGGGGAACACTGAAGCTTTCTTT.